This T cell receptor beta chain was captured in a study of beta chain features in type 1 diabetes (dated by TCRdb to the late 2010s). Some background on the complete study: Mean age, gender distribution, total cell number and subset yield were not different between patients and healthy donors. A total of 85 million to 140 million sorted cells were examined across all samples, and a strong correlation was observed between cell number per subset and RNA yield. Naive and central memory subsets were obtained from all 30 or so donors, but regulatory and stem cell-like memory subsets were isolated from only 8 patients and roughly 8 healthy donors. The study compared the TCRB repertoires of sorted circulating CD4+ T cell subsets in recently diagnosed type 1 diabetes patients with those in matched healthy donors. Study-level results and caveats: Because small numbers of individuals were included in the HLA sub-analyses, any influence of HLA type on TCRB rearrangement was left unresolved. Because cDNA rather than genomic DNA was sequenced, highly expressing activated cells could have been over-represented, although no difference in activation and CD3 levels was found between groups. In all four CD4+ subsets, TCRB CDR3 length was moderately but significantly shorter in type 1 diabetes patients. The naive, central memory and regulatory TCRB repertoires appeared to resemble one another more closely among patients than among healthy donors. Shorter templates might have been favored by PCR, but patient and control samples were amplified and corrected together, so both groups would have been affected equally by any skew. At VDJ recombination sites, patients with type 1 diabetes made fewer insertions and deleted more nucleotides, a pattern implying thymic rearrangement abnormalities.

The High Capacity cDNA Reverse Transcription Kit was used to reverse transcribe all of the isolated RNA, meaning that expressed TCRB transcripts were what got sequenced. Deep immunoSEQ sequencing was performed on naive, central memory and regulatory T cell samples, with an average of roughly 3.3 million total reads per sample. Sorted cells were lysed in RLT buffer and RNA was extracted with DNase-treated RNeasy Micro or Mini kits, depending on cell number. Each cell subset was processed separately to prevent cross-contamination, with patient and healthy donor samples processed together. The immunoSEQ multiplex PCR was used to amplify TCRB sequences from cDNA, yielding 87-bp fragments that span the CDR3 region. The amplicons were sequenced using the Illumina HiSeq platform. The paper's data handling went like this. PCR bias was corrected computationally using synthetic template baselines, and reads within Hamming distance 2 were collapsed, with unmergeable singletons discarded. By aligning reads against IMGT, V, D and J genes, CDR3 length, and insertions or deletions at six rearrangement sites were assigned. Within each subset, clonotype counts were normalized to the number of sorted cells before true diversity and Gini coefficients were calculated with the tcR R package. Repertoire sharing was quantified using the overlap coefficient calculated on TCRB nucleotide sequences. The table was pulled from immuneACCESS by TCRdb, which kept in-frame rearrangements only. Such tables lose some clones; where checked, under half of the loss comes from unresolved V genes, and the rest has no known cause. D and trimming were read from the DNA, whereas the V and J calls and clone size are those reported in that table. The sample table shows around 110,000 clones, and 15% to 20% are seen once. 2.3% of the sample goes to the ten largest clones.

V is clipped by 1 base and J by 4 bases, and the sequence between their germline boundaries is 13 bases long. Including cysteine and phenylalanine, the CDR3 has 15 amino acids. Left in the record is the CDR3 DNA by itself, 45 bases read in frame from the first base. The germline V gene supplies CDR1 SGHRS and CDR2 YFSETQ. Each donor gave one peripheral blood draw, averaging roughly 100 mL, which was collected into heparinised tubes. Naive, central memory, regulatory and stem cell-like memory CD4+ T cells were sorted on a BD FACSAria II using a panel including CD45RO, CCR7, CD25, CD127, CD95 and CD27. Every sorted population had a purity above 95%. PBMCs were isolated right away by Lymphoprep density gradient centrifugation and were stained directly, without culture. To minimize batch effects, samples were stained and sorted in pairs, one healthy donor with one patient per experiment. About this clone itself: This clone's antigen is unknown. Base qualities are missing; no much larger clone stands one base away.

The sample comprised central memory CD4+ T cells from blood. The TCR sequence derives from a man aged 25 to 40 with type 1 diabetes. The sequence is built from TRBV5-1 and TRBJ2-3; TRBD1 is possibly the D segment (6 matching bases). This receptor has the CDR3 CASSLTGKASDTQYF. The DNA sequence is as follows: TGCGCCAGCAGCTTGACAGGGAAGGCCTCAGATACGCAGTATTTT.